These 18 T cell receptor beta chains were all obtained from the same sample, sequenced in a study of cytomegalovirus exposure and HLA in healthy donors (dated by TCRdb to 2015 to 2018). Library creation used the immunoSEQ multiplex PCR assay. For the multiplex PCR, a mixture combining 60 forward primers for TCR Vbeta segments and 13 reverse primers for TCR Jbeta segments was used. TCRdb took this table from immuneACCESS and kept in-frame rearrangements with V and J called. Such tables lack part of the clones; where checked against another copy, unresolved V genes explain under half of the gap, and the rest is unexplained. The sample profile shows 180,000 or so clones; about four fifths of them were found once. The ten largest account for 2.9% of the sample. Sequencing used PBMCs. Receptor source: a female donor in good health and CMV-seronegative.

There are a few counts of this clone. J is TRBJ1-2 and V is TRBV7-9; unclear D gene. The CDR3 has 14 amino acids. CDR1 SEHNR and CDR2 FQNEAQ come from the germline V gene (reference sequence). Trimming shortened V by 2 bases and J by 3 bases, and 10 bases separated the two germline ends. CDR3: CASSLSSTDYGYTF. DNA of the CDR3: TGTGCCAGCAGCTTATCCAGTACCGACTATGGCTACACCTTC.

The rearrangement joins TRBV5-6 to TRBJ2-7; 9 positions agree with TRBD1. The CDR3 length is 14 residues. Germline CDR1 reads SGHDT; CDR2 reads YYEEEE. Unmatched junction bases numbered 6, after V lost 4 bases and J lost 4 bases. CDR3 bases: TGTGCCAGCAGCACCGGGACAGGGACGTACGAGCAGTACTTC. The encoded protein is CASSTGTGTYEQYF.

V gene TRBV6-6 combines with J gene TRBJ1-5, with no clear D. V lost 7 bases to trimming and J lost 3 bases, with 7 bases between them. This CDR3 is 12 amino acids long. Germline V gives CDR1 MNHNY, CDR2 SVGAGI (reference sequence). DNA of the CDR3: TGTGCCAGCACCGCAGACAATCAGCCCCAGCATTTT. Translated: CASTADNQPQHF.

DNA of the CDR3: TGTGCCAGTAGCCAGACAGGGAACACCGGGGAGCTGTTTTTT. Residues: CASSQTGNTGELFF. The V and J genes are TRBV19 and TRBJ2-2, with a weak D call TRBD1 (6 bases). Germline V gene data show CDR1 as LNHDA and CDR2 as SQIVND (reference sequence). The CDR3 is made up of 14 amino acids. V was trimmed by 6 bases and J by 1 base, leaving 9 bases between them.

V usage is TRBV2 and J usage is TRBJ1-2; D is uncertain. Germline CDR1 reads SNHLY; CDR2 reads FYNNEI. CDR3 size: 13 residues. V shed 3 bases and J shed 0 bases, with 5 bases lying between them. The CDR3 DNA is TGTGCCAGCAGTGAGACAACTAACTATGGCTACACCTTC. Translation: CASSETTNYGYTF.

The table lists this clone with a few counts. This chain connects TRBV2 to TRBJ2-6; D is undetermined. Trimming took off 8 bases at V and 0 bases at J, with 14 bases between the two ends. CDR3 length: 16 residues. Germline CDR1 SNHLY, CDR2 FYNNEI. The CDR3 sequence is CASYETSHSGANVLTF. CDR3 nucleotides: TGTGCCAGCTACGAAACATCCCACTCTGGGGCCAACGTCCTGACTTTC.

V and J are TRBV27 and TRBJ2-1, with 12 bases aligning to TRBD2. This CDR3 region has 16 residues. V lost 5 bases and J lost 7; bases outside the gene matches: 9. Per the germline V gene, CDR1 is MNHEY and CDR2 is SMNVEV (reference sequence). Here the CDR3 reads CASSPRASGGVNEQFF. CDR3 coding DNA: TGTGCCAGCAGTCCCCGGGCTAGCGGGGGGGTTAATGAGCAGTTCTTC.

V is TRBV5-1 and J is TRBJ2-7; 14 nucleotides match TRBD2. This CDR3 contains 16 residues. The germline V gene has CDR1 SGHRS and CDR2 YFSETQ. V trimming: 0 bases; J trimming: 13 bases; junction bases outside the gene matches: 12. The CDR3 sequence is CASSLEGLAGVPRRYF. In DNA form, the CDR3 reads TGCGCCAGCAGCTTGGAGGGACTAGCGGGGGTTCCCAGGCGTTACTTC.

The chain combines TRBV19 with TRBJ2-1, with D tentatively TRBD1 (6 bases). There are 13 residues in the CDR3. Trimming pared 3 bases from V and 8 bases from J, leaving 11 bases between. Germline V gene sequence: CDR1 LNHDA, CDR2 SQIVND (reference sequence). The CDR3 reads CASSILRGHEQFF. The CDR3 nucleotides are TGTGCCAGTAGTATTCTCAGGGGACATGAGCAGTTCTTC.

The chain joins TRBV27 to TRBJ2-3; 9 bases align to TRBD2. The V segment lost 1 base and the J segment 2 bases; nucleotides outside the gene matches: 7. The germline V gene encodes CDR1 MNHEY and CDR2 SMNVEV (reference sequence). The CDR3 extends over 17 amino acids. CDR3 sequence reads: CASSLYTLAGITDTQYF. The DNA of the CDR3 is TGTGCCAGCAGTTTATATACCCTAGCGGGGATCACAGATACGCAGTATTTT.

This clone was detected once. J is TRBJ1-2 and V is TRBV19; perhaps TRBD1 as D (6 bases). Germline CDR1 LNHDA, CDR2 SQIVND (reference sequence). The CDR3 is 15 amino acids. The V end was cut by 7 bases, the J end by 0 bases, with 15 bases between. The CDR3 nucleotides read TGTGCCAGTAACCCGGACAGCCTCACTAACTATGGCTACACCTTC. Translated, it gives CASNPDSLTNYGYTF.

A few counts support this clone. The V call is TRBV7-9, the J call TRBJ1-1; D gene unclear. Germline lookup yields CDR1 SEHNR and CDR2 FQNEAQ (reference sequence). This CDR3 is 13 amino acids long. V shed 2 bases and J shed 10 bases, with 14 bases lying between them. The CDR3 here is CASSLKIQHAAFF. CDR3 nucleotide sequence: TGTGCCAGCAGCTTAAAGATACAGCACGCAGCTTTCTTT.

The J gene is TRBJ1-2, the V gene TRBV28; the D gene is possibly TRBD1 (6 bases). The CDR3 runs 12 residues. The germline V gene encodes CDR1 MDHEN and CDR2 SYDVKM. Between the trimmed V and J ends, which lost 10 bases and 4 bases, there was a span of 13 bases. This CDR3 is CATLQGIYGYTF. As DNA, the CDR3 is TGTGCCACCCTACAGGGAATCTATGGCTACACCTTC.

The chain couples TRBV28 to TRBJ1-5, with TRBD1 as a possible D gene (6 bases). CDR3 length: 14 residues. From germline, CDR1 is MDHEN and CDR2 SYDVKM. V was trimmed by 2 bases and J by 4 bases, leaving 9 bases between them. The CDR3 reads CASSLRQVNQPQHF. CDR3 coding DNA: TGTGCCAGCAGTTTAAGACAGGTTAATCAGCCCCAGCATTTT.

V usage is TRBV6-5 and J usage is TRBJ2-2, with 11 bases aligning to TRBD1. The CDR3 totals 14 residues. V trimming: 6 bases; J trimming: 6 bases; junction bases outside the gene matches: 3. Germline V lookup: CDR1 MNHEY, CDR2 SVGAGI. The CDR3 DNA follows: TGTGCCAGCAGCCGGGACAGGGGGGCCGGGGAGCTGTTTTTT. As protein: CASSRDRGAGELFF.

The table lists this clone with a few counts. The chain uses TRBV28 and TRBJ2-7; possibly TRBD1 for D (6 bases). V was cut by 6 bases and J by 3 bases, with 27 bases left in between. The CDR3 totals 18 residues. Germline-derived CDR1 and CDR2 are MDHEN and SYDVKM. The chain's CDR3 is CASRPSLEAGVRNYEQYF. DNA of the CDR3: TGTGCCAGCAGACCCTCCTTAGAGGCAGGGGTCCGCAACTACGAGCAGTACTTC. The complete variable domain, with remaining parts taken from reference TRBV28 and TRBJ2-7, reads DVKVTQSSRYLVKRTGEKVFLECVQDMDHENMFWYRQDPGLGLRLIYFSYDVKMKEKGDIPEGYSVSREKKERFSLILESASTNQTSMYLCASRPSLEAGVRNYEQYFGPGTRLTVT.

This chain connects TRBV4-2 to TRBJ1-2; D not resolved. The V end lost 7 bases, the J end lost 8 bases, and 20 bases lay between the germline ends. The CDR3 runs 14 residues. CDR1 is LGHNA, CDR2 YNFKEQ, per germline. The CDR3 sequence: CASTRGEGMGGYTF. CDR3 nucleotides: TGTGCCAGCACCCGGGGAGAAGGGATGGGGGGCTACACCTTC.

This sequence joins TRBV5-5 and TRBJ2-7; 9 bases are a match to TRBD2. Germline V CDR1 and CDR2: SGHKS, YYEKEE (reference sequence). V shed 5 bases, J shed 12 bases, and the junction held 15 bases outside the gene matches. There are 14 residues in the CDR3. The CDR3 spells CASRPRVAGALAYF. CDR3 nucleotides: TGTGCCAGCAGGCCTCGGGTAGCGGGAGCTTTAGCGTACTTC.